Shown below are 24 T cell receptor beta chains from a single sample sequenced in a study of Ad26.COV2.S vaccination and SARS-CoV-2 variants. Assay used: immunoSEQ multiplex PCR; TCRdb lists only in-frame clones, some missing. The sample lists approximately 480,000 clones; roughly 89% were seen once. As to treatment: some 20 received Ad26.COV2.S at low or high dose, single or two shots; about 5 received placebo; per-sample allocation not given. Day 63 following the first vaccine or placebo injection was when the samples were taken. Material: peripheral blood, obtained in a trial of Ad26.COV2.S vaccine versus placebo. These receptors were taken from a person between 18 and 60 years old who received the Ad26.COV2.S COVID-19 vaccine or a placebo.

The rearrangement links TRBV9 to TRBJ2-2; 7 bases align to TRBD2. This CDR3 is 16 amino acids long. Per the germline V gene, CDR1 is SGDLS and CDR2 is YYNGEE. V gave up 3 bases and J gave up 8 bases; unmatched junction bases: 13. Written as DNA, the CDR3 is TGTGCCAGCAGCGCCCGGGACTATGGGCTGCGTGGGGAGCTGTTTTTT. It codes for CASSARDYGLRGELFF. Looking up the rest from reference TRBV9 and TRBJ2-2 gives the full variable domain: DSGVTQTPKHLITATGQRVTLRCSPRSGDLSVYWYQQSLDQGLQFLIQYYNGEERAKGNILERFSAQQFPDLHSELNLSSLELGDSALYFCASSARDYGLRGELFFGEGSRLTVL.

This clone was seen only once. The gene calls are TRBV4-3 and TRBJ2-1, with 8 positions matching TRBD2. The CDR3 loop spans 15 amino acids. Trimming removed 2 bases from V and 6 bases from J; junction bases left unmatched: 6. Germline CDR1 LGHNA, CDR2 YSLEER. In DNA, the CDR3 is TGCGCCAGCAGCCAACCTACCGGGACTAGCAATGAGCAGTTCTTC. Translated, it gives CASSQPTGTSNEQFF.

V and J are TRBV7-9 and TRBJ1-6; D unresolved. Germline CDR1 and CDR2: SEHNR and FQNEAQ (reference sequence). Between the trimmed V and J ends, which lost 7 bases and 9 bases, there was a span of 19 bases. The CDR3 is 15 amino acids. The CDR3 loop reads CASTPGAGSISPLHF. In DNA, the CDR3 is TGTGCCAGCACCCCCGGCGCAGGTTCAATTTCACCCCTCCACTTT. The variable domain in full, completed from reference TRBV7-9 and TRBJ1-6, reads DTGVSQNPRHKITKRGQNVTFRCDPISEHNRLYWYRQTLGQGPEFLTYFQNEAQLEKSRLLSDRFSAERPKGSFSTLEIQRTEQGDSAMYLCASTPGAGSISPLHFGNGTRLTVT.

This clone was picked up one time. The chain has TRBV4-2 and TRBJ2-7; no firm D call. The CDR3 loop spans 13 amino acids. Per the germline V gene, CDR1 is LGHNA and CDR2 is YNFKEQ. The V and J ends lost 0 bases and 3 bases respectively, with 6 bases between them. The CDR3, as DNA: TGTGCCAGCAGCCAAGAACACGGCTACGAGCAGTACTTC. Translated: CASSQEHGYEQYF.

Here the CDR3 DNA reads TGTGCCAGTAGCCCCCGACTAGCGGGATACTACGAGCAGTACTTC. Its protein product is CASSPRLAGYYEQYF. V gene TRBV19 combines with J gene TRBJ2-7; 11 nucleotides match TRBD2. After removal of 6 bases from V and 3 bases from J, the junction contained 7 bases not matched to a gene. The CDR3 loop spans 15 amino acids. Germline CDR1 and CDR2: LNHDA and SQIVND (reference sequence).

CDR3 DNA sequence: TGTGCCAGCAGCTTAGGACGACTGTCCCGTTTCGCCGGGGAGCTGTTTTTT. It specifies CASSLGRLSRFAGELFF. This chain uses TRBV11-2 with TRBJ2-2; D is undetermined. The ends were cut back, 1 base at V and 6 bases at J, with 18 bases in the middle. CDR3 length: 17 amino acids. Germline V gives CDR1 SGHAT, CDR2 FQNNGV.

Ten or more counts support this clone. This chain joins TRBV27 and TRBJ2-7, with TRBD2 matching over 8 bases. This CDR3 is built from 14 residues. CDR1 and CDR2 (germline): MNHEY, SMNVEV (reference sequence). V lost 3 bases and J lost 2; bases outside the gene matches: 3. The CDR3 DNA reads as TGTGCCAGCAGTTTGACTAGCGTACCCTACGAGCAGTACTTC. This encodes CASSLTSVPYEQYF.

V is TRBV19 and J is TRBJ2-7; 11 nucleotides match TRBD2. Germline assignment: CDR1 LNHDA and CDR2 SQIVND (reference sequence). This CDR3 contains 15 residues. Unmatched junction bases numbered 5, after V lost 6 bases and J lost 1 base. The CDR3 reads CASSGLAGSSYEQYF. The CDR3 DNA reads TGTGCCAGTAGCGGACTAGCGGGCTCTTCCTACGAGCAGTACTTC. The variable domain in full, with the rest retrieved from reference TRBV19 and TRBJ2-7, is DGGITQSPKYLFRKEGQNVTLSCEQNLNHDAMYWYRQDPGQGLRLIYYSQIVNDFQKGDIAEGYSVSREKKESFPLTVTSAQKNPTAFYLCASSGLAGSSYEQYFGPGTRLTVT.

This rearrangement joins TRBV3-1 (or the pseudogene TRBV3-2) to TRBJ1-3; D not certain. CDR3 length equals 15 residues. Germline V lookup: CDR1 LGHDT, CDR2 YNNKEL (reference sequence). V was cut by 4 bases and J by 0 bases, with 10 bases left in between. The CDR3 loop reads CASSPPWHSGNTIYF. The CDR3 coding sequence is TGTGCCAGCAGCCCACCCTGGCACTCTGGAAACACCATATATTTT.

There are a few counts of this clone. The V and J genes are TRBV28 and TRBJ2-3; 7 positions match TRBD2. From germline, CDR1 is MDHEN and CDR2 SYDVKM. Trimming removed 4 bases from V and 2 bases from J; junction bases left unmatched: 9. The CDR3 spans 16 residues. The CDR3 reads CASSSSGESTTDTQYF. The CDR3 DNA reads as TGTGCCAGCAGTTCAAGCGGGGAATCCACCACAGATACGCAGTATTTT.

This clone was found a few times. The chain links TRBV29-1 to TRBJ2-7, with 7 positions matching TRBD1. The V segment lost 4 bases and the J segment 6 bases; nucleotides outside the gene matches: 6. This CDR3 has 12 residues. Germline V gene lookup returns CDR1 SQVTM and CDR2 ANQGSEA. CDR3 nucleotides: TGCAGCGTTGGTAAGGGGGCGCGCGAGCAGTACTTC. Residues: CSVGKGAREQYF.

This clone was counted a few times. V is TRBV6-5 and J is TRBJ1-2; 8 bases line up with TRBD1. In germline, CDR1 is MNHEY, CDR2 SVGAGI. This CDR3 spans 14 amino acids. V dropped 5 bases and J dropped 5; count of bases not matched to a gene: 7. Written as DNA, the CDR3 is TGTGCCAGCAGTAGGACAGGGCCTGTATATGGCTACACCTTC. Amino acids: CASSRTGPVYGYTF.

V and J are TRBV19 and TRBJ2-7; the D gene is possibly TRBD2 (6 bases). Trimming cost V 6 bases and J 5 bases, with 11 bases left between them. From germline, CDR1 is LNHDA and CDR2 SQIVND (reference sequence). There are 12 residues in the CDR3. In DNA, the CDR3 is TGTGCCAGTAGCCAATCTAGCGACGAGCAGTACTTC. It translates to CASSQSSDEQYF. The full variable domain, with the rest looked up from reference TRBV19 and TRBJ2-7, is DGGITQSPKYLFRKEGQNVTLSCEQNLNHDAMYWYRQDPGQGLRLIYYSQIVNDFQKGDIAEGYSVSREKKESFPLTVTSAQKNPTAFYLCASSQSSDEQYFGPGTRLTVT.

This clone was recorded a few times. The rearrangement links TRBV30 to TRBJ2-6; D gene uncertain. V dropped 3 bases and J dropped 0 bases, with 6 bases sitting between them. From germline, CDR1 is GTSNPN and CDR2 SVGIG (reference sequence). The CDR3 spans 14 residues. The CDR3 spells CAWSRLSGANVLTF. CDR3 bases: TGTGCCTGGAGCCGGCTCTCTGGGGCCAACGTCCTGACTTTC.

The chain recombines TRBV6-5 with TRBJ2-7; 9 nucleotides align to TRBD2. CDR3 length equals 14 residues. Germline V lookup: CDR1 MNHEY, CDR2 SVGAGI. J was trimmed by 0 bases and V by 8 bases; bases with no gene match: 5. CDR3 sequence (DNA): TGTGCCAGCCGACTAGCGGCTAGCTCCTACGAGCAGTACTTC. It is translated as CASRLAASSYEQYF.

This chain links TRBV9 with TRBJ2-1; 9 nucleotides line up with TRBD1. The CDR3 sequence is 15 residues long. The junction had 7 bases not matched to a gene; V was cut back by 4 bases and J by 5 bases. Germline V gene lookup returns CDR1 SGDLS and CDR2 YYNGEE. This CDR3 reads CASSSGQGRNNEQFF. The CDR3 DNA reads TGTGCCAGCAGCTCGGGACAGGGACGTAACAATGAGCAGTTCTTC.

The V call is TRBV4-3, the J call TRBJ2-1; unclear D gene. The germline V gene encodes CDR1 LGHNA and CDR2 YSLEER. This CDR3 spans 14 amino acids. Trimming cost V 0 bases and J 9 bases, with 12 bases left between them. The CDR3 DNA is TGCGCCAGCAGCCAAGATAACGGATATCTTGAGCAGTTCTTC. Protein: CASSQDNGYLEQFF.

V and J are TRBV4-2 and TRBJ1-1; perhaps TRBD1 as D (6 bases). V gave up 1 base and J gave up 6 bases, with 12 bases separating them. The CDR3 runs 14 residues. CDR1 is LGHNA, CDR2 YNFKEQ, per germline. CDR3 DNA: TGTGCCAGCAGCCAAGCCACAGGGAATTCTGAAGCTTTCTTT. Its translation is CASSQATGNSEAFF.

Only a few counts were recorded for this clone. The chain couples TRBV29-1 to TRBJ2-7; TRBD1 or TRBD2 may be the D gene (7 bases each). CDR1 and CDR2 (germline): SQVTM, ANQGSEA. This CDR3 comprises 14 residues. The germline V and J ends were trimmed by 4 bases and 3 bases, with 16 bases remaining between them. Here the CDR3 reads CSVAYTGEGYEQYF. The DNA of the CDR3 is TGCAGCGTTGCCTATACAGGGGAGGGCTACGAGCAGTACTTC.

The CDR3, as DNA: TGTGCCAGCAGCACGCGGACAGGGTTGAACACTGAAGCTTTCTTT. Translation gives CASSTRTGLNTEAFF. The chain carries TRBV7-9 and TRBJ1-1; 8 nucleotides line up with TRBD1. V dropped 5 bases and J dropped 0; count of bases not matched to a gene: 5. This CDR3 contains 15 residues. CDR1 and CDR2 from the germline V gene are SEHNR and FQNEAQ (reference sequence).

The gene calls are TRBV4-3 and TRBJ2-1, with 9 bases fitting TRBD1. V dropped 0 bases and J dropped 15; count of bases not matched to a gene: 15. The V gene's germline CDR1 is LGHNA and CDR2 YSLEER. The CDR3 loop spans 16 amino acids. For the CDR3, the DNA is TGCGCCAGCAGCCAAGAGCTAGGACAGGGGATCAACGCGGTGTTCTTC. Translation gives CASSQELGQGINAVFF.

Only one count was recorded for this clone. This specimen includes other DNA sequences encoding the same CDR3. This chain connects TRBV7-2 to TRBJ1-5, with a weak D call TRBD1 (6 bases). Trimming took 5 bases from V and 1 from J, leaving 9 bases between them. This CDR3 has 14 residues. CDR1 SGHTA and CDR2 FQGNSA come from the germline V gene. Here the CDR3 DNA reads TGTGCCAGCAGCCTCGACAGGAGCAATCAGCCCCAGCATTTT. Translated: CASSLDRSNQPQHF. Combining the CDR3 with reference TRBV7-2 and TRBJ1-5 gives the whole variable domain GAGVSQSPSNKVTEKGKDVELRCDPISGHTALYWYRQSLGQGLEFLIYFQGNSAPDKSGLPSDRFSAERTGGSVSTLTIQRTQQEDSAVYLCASSLDRSNQPQHFGDGTRLSIL.

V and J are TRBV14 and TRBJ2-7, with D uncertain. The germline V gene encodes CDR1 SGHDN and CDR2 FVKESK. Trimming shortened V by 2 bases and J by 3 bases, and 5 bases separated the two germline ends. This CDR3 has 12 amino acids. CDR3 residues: CASSQQVYEQYF. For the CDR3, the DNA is TGTGCCAGCAGCCAACAGGTCTACGAGCAGTACTTC.

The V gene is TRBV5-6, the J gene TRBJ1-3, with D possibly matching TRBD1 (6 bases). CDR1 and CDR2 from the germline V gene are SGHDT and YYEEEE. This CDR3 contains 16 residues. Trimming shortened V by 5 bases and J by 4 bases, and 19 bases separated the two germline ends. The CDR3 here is CASSWARTVYGNTIYF. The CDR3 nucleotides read TGTGCCAGCAGTTGGGCGCGGACAGTGTACGGAAACACCATATATTTT. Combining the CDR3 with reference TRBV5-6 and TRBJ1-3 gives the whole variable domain DAGVTQSPTHLIKTRGQQVTLRCSPKSGHDTVSWYQQALGQGPQFIFQYYEEEERQRGNFPDRFSGHQFPNYSSELNVNALLLGDSALYLCASSWARTVYGNTIYFGEGSWLTVV.